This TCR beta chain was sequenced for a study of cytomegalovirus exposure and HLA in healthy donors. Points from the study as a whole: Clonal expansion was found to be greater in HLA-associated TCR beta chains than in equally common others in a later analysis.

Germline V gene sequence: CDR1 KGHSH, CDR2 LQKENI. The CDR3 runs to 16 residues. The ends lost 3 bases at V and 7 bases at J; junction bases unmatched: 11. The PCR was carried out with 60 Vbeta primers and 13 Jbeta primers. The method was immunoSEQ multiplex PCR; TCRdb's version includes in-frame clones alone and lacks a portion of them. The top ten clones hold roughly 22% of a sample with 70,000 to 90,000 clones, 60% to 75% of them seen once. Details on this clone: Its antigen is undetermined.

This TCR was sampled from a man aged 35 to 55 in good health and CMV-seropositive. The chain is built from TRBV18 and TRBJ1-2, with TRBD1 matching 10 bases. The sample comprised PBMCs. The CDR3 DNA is TGTGCCAGCTCACCTACACCCGGGACAGGGGATTTTGGCTACACCTTC. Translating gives CASSPTPGTGDFGYTF.